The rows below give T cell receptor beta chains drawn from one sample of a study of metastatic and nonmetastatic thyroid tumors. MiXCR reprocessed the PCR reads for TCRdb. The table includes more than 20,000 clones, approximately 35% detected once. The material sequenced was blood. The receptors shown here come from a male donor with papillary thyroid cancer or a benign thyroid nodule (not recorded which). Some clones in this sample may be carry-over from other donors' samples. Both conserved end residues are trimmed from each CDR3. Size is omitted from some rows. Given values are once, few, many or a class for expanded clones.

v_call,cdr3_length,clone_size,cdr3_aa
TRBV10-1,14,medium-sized,ASKGQGLNSNQPQH
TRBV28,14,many,ASSRLAVPGPDTQY
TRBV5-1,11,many,ASSLEDSEKLF
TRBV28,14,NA,ASSRDRGMGTDTQY
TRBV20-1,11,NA,SAKATRDYEQY
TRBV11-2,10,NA,ASSLVKETQY
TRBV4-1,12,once,ASSLRLTTYEQY
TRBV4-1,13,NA,ASSQVPRAAGELF
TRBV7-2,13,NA,ASSSLGSFFHEQY
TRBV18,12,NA,ASRLTPSGNEQF
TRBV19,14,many,ASSSQGTSGQETQY
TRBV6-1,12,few,ASRKTSGSYEQY
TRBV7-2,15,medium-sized,ASSLAGGGRAAGELF
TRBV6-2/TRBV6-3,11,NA,ASSHGASGGAF
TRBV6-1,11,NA,ASRSDRGQPQH
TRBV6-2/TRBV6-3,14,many,ASSSIRETGGNEQF
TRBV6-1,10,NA,ASSPTGNGYT
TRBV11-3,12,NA,ASSLGYGTDTQY
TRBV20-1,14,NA,SARDRAGPSTYEQY
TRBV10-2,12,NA,ASRREPNTGELF
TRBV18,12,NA,ASSPPTPLGEAF
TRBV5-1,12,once,ASSVAVGSTEAF
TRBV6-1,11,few,ASRTELNSPLH
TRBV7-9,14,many,ASSSTVLATNEKLF
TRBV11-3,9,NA,ASSSTGGYT
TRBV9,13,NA,ASSVSPDRSYEQY
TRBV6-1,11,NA,ASSDHEDSPLH
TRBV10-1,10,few,ASSETGYEQY
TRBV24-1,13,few,ATSDLEGGVYGYT
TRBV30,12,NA,AWAGTGEGNEQF
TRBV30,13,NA,AWSVDGTNTGELF
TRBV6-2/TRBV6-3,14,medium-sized,ASSYSAGTGNTEAF